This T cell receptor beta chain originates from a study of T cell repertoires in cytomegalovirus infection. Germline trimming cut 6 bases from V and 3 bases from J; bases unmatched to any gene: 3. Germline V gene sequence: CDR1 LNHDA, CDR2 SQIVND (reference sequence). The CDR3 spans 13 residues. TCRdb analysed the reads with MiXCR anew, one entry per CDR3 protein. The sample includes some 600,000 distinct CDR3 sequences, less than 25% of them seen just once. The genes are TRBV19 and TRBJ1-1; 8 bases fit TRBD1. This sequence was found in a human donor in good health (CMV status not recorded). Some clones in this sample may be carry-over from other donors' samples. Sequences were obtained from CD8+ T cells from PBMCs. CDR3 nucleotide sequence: TGTGCCAGTAGGGACAGGGACCACACTGAAGCTTTCTTT. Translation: CASRDRDHTEAFF.